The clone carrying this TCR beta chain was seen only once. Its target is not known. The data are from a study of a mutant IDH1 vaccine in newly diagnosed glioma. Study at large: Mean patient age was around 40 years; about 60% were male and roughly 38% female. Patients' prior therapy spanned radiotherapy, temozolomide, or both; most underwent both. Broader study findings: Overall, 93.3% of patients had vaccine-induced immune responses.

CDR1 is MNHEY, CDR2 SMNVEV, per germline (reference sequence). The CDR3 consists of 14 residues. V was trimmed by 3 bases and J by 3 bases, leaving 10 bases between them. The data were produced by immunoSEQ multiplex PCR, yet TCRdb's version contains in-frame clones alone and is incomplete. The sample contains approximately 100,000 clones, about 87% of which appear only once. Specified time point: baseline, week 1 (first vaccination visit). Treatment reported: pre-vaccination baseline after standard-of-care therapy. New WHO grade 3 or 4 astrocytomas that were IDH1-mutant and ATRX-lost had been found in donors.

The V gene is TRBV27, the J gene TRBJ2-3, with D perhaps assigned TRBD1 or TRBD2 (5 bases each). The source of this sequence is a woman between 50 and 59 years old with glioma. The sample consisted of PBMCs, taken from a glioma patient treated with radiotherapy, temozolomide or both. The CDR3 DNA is TGTGCCAGCAGTTTGGGGCTAGCAACAGATACGCAGTATTTT. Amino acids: CASSLGLATDTQYF.